This TCR beta chain was identified during a study of cytomegalovirus exposure and HLA in healthy donors. Findings of the study overall: TCR beta sequences numbering 15,000 to 20,000 were associated with HLA alleles at 0.05 false discovery rate in a later analysis. Specific recognition of CMV antigens was confirmed in vitro for a few chains (all CMV-associated).

Worth noting for this clone: Its antigen is as yet unknown.

It was with 60 Vbeta and 13 Jbeta primers that the PCR ran. Data came from immunoSEQ multiplex PCR; TCRdb stores just in-frame clones and leaves some out. The table lists approximately 190,000 clones, approximately 77% of them singletons. What was sequenced was PBMCs. This clonotype was obtained from a middle-aged man in good health and CMV-seropositive.

The CDR3 spells CASSARQGAHQPQHF. CDR3 sequence (DNA): TGTGCCAGCAGTGCCAGGCAGGGGGCTCATCAGCCCCAGCATTTT. This chain joins TRBV28 and TRBJ1-5; 8 bases agree with TRBD1. V lost 5 bases, J lost 5 bases, and 8 bases stayed unmatched. Germline assignment: CDR1 MDHEN and CDR2 SYDVKM. The CDR3 totals 15 residues.